This TCR beta chain was captured by sequencing in a study of human T cells and chemical hapten exposure. Across the study: Donors were sensitized with 2% DPC on the upper inner arm. Findings and limits, study-wide: Controls had significantly fewer large CDR3 similarity clusters than were formed by expanded TCRs.

TCRdb re-analysed the RACE reads in MiXCR, keeping a single row per CDR3 protein. Here the sample spans a few hundred thousand distinct CDR3 sequences, around 7.3% being singletons. This CDR3 comprises 12 residues. V shed 1 base and J shed 7 bases, with 5 bases lying between them. CDR1 is SGHDN and CDR2 is FVKESK in the germline V gene. This clonotype was recorded at least ten times. Its antigen remains unknown. Time point given: pre-sensitization, week 0. Treatment described: therapeutic diphenylcyclopropenone sensitization with weekly scalp DPC. Blood collection took place prior to placing each patch test.

The gene calls are TRBV14 and TRBJ2-1, with a possible D match to TRBD2 (5 bases). The sequenced sample was whole blood, obtained in connection with sensitization to the hapten diphenylcyclopropenone (DPC). This clonotype was obtained from a young man with alopecia areata. Some clones in this sample may be carry-over from other donors' samples. The CDR3 here is CASSQAGNEQFF. The DNA for the CDR3 is TGTGCCAGCAGCCAAGCGGGGAATGAGCAGTTCTTC.